Shown below are 3 T cell receptor beta chains from a single sample sequenced in a study of T cells in women clearing cervical HPV infection. Clones were read by immunoSEQ multiplex PCR, and TCRdb kept only the in-frame ones, dropping some. The sample holds 25,000 to 35,000 clones. The sample taken for sequencing was blood buffy coat. The origin of the receptors is a woman aged 18-70 years with a cervical HPV16 infection that either progressed to CIN3+ or cleared (not recorded which).

To note about this clone: The read terminates 3 residues ahead of where the CDR3 ends, so the germline J gene completes it. The V and J genes are TRBV19 and TRBJ1-4; D is unclear. Germline values: CDR1 LNHDA, CDR2 SQIVND (reference sequence). The V gene lost 3 bases and the J gene lost 8 bases, with 10 bases spanning the gap. The CDR3 spans 13 residues. The CDR3 DNA, read in part, is TGTGCCAGTAGTATTCATCAGGAGGAAAAA. Its protein product is CASSIHQEEK. The entire CDR3 reads CASSIHQEEKLFF.

In the case of this clone: Read coverage stops 3 residues before the CDR3 terminus; the germline J gene supplies the remainder. The rearrangement joins TRBV19 to TRBJ1-2; D is unresolved. The CDR3 sequence is 12 residues long. Germline lookup yields CDR1 LNHDA and CDR2 SQIVND (reference sequence). Trimming removed 2 bases from V and 2 bases from J, with 3 bases in between. The covered CDR3 bases are TGTGCCAGTAGTATACAGAACTATGGC. Translated, it gives CASSIQNYG. The entire CDR3 is CASSIQNYGYTF.

About this clone itself: Read coverage stops 3 residues before the CDR3 terminus; the germline J gene supplies the remainder. This chain joins TRBV23-1 and TRBJ1-1, with 7 bases identical to TRBD1. TRBV23-1 is known as an ORF, though its function is uncertain. J lost 4 bases, V lost 6 bases, and 14 bases had no gene match. The CDR3 runs to 16 residues. The CDR3 bases that were read are TGCGCCAGCAGCCATTCCCCCATGAGGGGGCTCACTGAA. It specifies CASSHSPMRGLTE. The full CDR3 sequence reads CASSHSPMRGLTEAFF.